The 27 T cell receptor beta chains below come from one sample, sequenced in a study of Ad26.COV2.S vaccination and SARS-CoV-2 variants. Treatment denoted: roughly 20 received Ad26.COV2.S at low or high dose, single or two shots; about 5 received placebo; per-sample allocation not given. Each sample was drawn 63 days after the first injection (of vaccine or placebo). Method: immunoSEQ multiplex PCR; TCRdb's copy keeps in-frame clones and lacks some. The sample includes fewer than 500,000 clones, approximately 89% of them seen just once. The sequenced sample was peripheral blood, obtained in a trial of Ad26.COV2.S vaccine versus placebo. The receptors stem from a person aged 18-65 years who received the Ad26.COV2.S COVID-19 vaccine or a placebo.

V is TRBV5-5 and J is TRBJ1-2; D is perhaps TRBD1 (6 bases). The germline V and J ends were trimmed by 1 base and 5 bases, with 6 bases remaining between them. This CDR3 spans 12 amino acids. The germline V gene has CDR1 SGHKS and CDR2 YYEKEE (reference sequence). CDR3 in amino acids: CASSLTGYGYTF. For the CDR3, the DNA is TGTGCCAGCAGCTTGACAGGGTATGGCTACACCTTC.

The rearrangement uses TRBV7-2 and TRBJ2-1; D possibly corresponds to TRBD1 (5 bases). The CDR3 runs 14 residues. Per the germline V gene, CDR1 is SGHTA and CDR2 is FQGNSA. The ends were cut back, 4 bases at V and 10 bases at J, with 17 bases in the middle. CDR3 bases: TGTGCCAGCAGCTCTAGGACCCCACAGGCGGAGCAGTTCTTC. It translates to CASSSRTPQAEQFF.

The J gene is TRBJ1-3, the V gene TRBV10-3; D is unclear. From germline, CDR1 is ENHRY and CDR2 SYGVKD. CDR3 length equals 16 residues. Trimming stripped 5 bases from V and 0 bases from J, with 14 bases between. The CDR3 loop reads CAISPQVGNSGNTIYF. The CDR3 DNA is TGTGCCATCAGTCCACAAGTCGGAAACTCTGGAAACACCATATATTTT.

This chain links TRBV15 with TRBJ1-5, with 8 bases aligning to TRBD1. With 2 bases clipped from V and 5 bases from J, the junction kept 5 bases outside the gene matches. The CDR3 totals 15 residues. Germline-derived CDR1 and CDR2 are LNHNV and YYDKDF (reference sequence). In DNA, the CDR3 is TGTGCCACCAGCAGAACGACAGGGGAGGATCAGCCCCAGCATTTT. Translated, it gives CATSRTTGEDQPQHF.

The chain combines TRBV6-2 or TRBV6-3 with TRBJ1-2, with 8 nucleotides matching TRBD1. The CDR3 runs to 14 residues. With V trimmed by 1 base and J by 4 bases, 2 bases remained unmatched. CDR1 and CDR2 from the germline V gene are MNHEY and SVGEGT. The CDR3 sequence: CASSYWTGSYGYTF. The CDR3 DNA is TGTGCCAGCAGTTACTGGACAGGGTCCTATGGCTACACCTTC.

Comment on this clone: This sample includes further DNA sequences coding for the same CDR3. V gene TRBV29-1 combines with J gene TRBJ2-5, with D maybe TRBD2 (5 bases). The CDR3 sequence is 12 residues long. The V end was cut by 3 bases, the J end by 5 bases, with 10 bases between. The germline gives CDR1 SQVTM, CDR2 ANQGSEA. The CDR3 protein is CSVEGSRETQYF. CDR3 sequence (DNA): TGCAGCGTTGAGGGGAGTCGGGAGACCCAGTACTTC.

The chain employs TRBV24-1 and TRBJ1-4; a weak D match, TRBD1 (5 bases). Germline-derived CDR1 and CDR2 are KGHDR and SFDVKD. The CDR3 length is 15 residues. Trimming left V 4 bases short and J 6 bases short, with 14 bases between. CDR3 sequence (DNA): TGTGCCACCAGTGACTCCGGGACCCGGGATGAAAAACTGTTTTTT. Translation gives CATSDSGTRDEKLFF.

Here the CDR3 DNA reads TGTGCCAGCAGTGAAGCGGAATTAGGGCTAAAACTGTTTTTT. This encodes CASSEAELGLKLFF. The rearrangement joins TRBV2 to TRBJ1-4; D unresolved. Trimming pared 0 bases from V and 10 bases from J, leaving 12 bases between. The CDR3 is made up of 14 amino acids. Germline V CDR1 and CDR2: SNHLY, FYNNEI.

This clone was observed a few times. The V call is TRBV2, the J call TRBJ2-3; 7 bases match TRBD1. The CDR3 sequence is 14 residues long. The V gene end was trimmed by 8 bases and the J gene end by 3 bases; junction bases not matched to a gene: 8. Germline lookup yields CDR1 SNHLY and CDR2 FYNNEI. In nucleotides, the CDR3 is TGTGCCAGCTTCCGGGACAGACTGACAGATACGCAGTATTTT. Residues: CASFRDRLTDTQYF. Together with reference TRBV2 and TRBJ2-3, the CDR3 gives the full variable domain: EPEVTQTPSHQVTQMGQEVILRCVPISNHLYFYWYRQILGQKVEFLVSFYNNEISEKSEIFDDQFSVERPDGSNFTLKIRSTKLEDSAMYFCASFRDRLTDTQYFGPGTRLTVL.

This rearrangement joins TRBV7-9 to TRBJ2-1; D unresolved. The V gene lost 0 bases and the J gene lost 10 bases, with 7 bases spanning the gap. The CDR3 has 12 residues. The germline gives CDR1 SEHNR, CDR2 FQNEAQ (reference sequence). Written as DNA, the CDR3 is TGTGCCAGCAGCTTAGCCCCGCAAGAGCAGTTCTTC. Amino acid sequence: CASSLAPQEQFF.

V gene TRBV7-9 combines with J gene TRBJ1-4, with D possibly matching TRBD1 (5 bases). The germline CDR1 and CDR2 sequences are SEHNR and FQNEAQ (reference sequence). With 2 bases removed from V and 7 bases from J, the gap between germline ends came to 23 bases. This CDR3 has 18 amino acids. CDR3 in DNA: TGTGCCAGCAGCTTATTTAGGCAGGGAGCGGATTTTGGTGAAAAACTGTTTTTT. It encodes CASSLFRQGADFGEKLFF.

In its sample, this clone was seen a few times. V is TRBV7-9 and J is TRBJ1-3, with 8 positions matching TRBD1. CDR1 and CDR2 (germline): SEHNR, FQNEAQ (reference sequence). V shed 8 bases and J 4 bases; nucleotides not matched to a gene: 7. The CDR3 covers 14 residues. CDR3 in amino acids: CASSPGGRGNTIYF. As DNA, the CDR3 is TGTGCCAGCTCTCCAGGGGGCCGCGGAAACACCATATATTTT.

This chain connects TRBV18 to TRBJ1-1; D is uncertain. The CDR3 is made up of 12 amino acids. Germline V lookup: CDR1 KGHSH, CDR2 LQKENI. V lost 2 bases and J lost 4, with 5 bases in between. CDR3: CASSPLGTEAFF. The DNA of the CDR3 is TGTGCCAGCTCACCATTGGGCACTGAAGCTTTCTTT.

This clone came up once. V gene TRBV12-5 combines with J gene TRBJ2-7; D gene ambiguous. Deletions cut 8 bases from V and 7 bases from J, with 6 bases between. The CDR3 consists of 9 residues. Germline V CDR1 and CDR2: LGHNT, FRNRAP. CDR3 sequence (DNA): TGTGCTAGTACGAGGGAGCAGTACGTC. Translating it yields CASTREQYV.

V is TRBV5-4 and J is TRBJ2-7, with unresolved D. The V gene's germline CDR1 is SGHNT and CDR2 YYREEE (reference sequence). Trimming took off 2 bases at V and 6 bases at J, with 12 bases between the two ends. This CDR3 is built from 13 residues. Here the CDR3 DNA reads TGTGCCAGCAGCTTAGGGTATACATCCGAGCAGTACTTC. Residues: CASSLGYTSEQYF.

This clone turned up a few times. V is TRBV7-9 and J is TRBJ2-7; D not resolved. Germline V gene sequence: CDR1 SEHNR, CDR2 FQNEAQ (reference sequence). V dropped 2 bases and J dropped 2 bases, with 16 bases sitting between them. This CDR3 contains 16 residues. In nucleotides, the CDR3 is TGTGCCAGCAGCTTATTCCCCCAGCCTCCTCCCTACGAGCAGTACTTC. Translation gives CASSLFPQPPPYEQYF.

The J gene is TRBJ2-3, the V gene TRBV6-2 or TRBV6-3; 9 bases map to TRBD2. Germline CDR1 and CDR2: MNHEY and SVGEGT. V gave up 2 bases and J gave up 1 base; unmatched junction bases: 4. The CDR3 loop spans 16 amino acids. This CDR3 is CASSYNQREGTDTQYF. CDR3 nucleotide sequence: TGTGCCAGCAGTTACAATCAGCGGGAGGGCACAGATACGCAGTATTTT.

Notes on this clone: The DNA is omitted, as the CDR3 cannot be located on it reliably, and the CDR3 follows TCRdb's listing. The chain links TRBV12-1 to TRBJ2-1; the D segment call TRBD2 is taken from the table without a DNA check. TRBV12-1 is an annotated pseudogene. Including both end residues, the CDR3 is 18 amino acids long. The CDR3 sequence: CARPTDYRCGITPNEQFF.

This clone came up once. The CDR3 sequence is CASSPKLAGDTGELFF. The CDR3 bases are TGTGCCAGCTCACCAAAACTAGCGGGGGACACCGGGGAGCTGTTTTTT. The chain has TRBV18 and TRBJ2-2, with 11 bases fitting TRBD2. Germline values: CDR1 KGHSH, CDR2 LQKENI. This CDR3 contains 16 residues. The trim removed 2 bases at V and 3 bases at J, leaving 2 bases unmatched.

This clone was counted between two and nine times. This chain links TRBV10-2 with TRBJ2-7; TRBD1 agrees at 11 bases. Germline V gene data show CDR1 as WSHSY and CDR2 as SAAADI. The CDR3 loop spans 14 amino acids. V trimming: 6 bases; J trimming: 1 base; junction bases outside the gene matches: 2. CDR3 protein: CASRGTGGSYEQYF. The DNA for the CDR3 is TGCGCCAGCAGGGGGACAGGGGGTTCCTACGAGCAGTACTTC.

The chain links TRBV21-1 to TRBJ2-7; the DNA was not used to check the table's D call, TRBD1. TRBV21-1 is shown as a pseudogene. The CDR3 runs 15 residues. CDR3 sequence reads: CASSTPPGLPYEQYV. The CDR3 DNA is TGTGCCAGCAGCACCCCTCCAGGGCTTCCCTACGAGCAGTACGTC.

The chain is built from TRBV13 and TRBJ1-2, with 7 positions matching TRBD1. V shed 1 base and J 12 bases; nucleotides not matched to a gene: 8. Germline values: CDR1 PRHDT, CDR2 FYEKMQ (reference sequence). The CDR3 is 13 residues long. DNA of the CDR3: TGTGCCAGCAGCTTAGCAGGGGGAAGGAGTGACACCTTC. It encodes CASSLAGGRSDTF.

The V and J genes are TRBV14 and TRBJ2-1, with D possibly being TRBD2 (5 bases). Germline assignment: CDR1 SGHDN and CDR2 FVKESK. V lost 0 bases and J lost 4, with 13 bases in between. This CDR3 region has 16 residues. CDR3 sequence (DNA): TGTGCCAGCAGCCAAGAGCAGGCGAGGACTTACAATGAGCAGTTCTTC. Its translation: CASSQEQARTYNEQFF.

This sequence joins TRBV4-2 and TRBJ1-1; unclear D gene. The germline gives CDR1 LGHNA, CDR2 YNFKEQ. V lost 0 bases and J lost 6, with 11 bases in between. The CDR3 is 14 amino acids. The CDR3 reads CASSQDLRRSEAFF. As DNA, the CDR3 is TGTGCCAGCAGCCAAGATTTGCGCCGGTCTGAAGCTTTCTTT.

This rearrangement joins TRBV19 to TRBJ2-1; perhaps TRBD1 as D (6 bases). Germline CDR1 LNHDA, CDR2 SQIVND (reference sequence). The CDR3 consists of 16 residues. V lost 3 bases and J 4 bases, leaving 16 bases between the germline ends. The CDR3 sequence is CASSIGDRFRYNEQFF. CDR3 bases: TGTGCCAGTAGTATTGGAGACAGGTTTAGGTACAATGAGCAGTTCTTC. Complete variable domain (other parts from reference TRBV19 and TRBJ2-1): DGGITQSPKYLFRKEGQNVTLSCEQNLNHDAMYWYRQDPGQGLRLIYYSQIVNDFQKGDIAEGYSVSREKKESFPLTVTSAQKNPTAFYLCASSIGDRFRYNEQFFGPGTRLTVL.

In the case of this clone: The sample carries other DNA sequences with the same CDR3. The chain uses TRBV5-4 and TRBJ2-7, with TRBD2 matching 13 bases. The CDR3 totals 15 residues. CDR1 is SGHNT and CDR2 is YYREEE in the germline V gene (reference sequence). V trimming: 4 bases; J trimming: 3 bases; junction bases outside the gene matches: 4. CDR3: CASSPGTSGIYEQYV. DNA of the CDR3: TGTGCCAGCAGCCCCGGGACTAGCGGGATCTACGAGCAGTACGTC.

The CDR3 nucleotides read TGTGCCAGCAGCTTAGGCGGCGGGAGGACCCTGGGGAATGAGCAGTTCTTC. The encoded protein is CASSLGGGRTLGNEQFF. The chain combines TRBV7-2 with TRBJ2-1; 8 nucleotides line up with TRBD2. Germline loops: CDR1 SGHTA, CDR2 FQGNSA. V gave up 1 base and J gave up 7 bases; unmatched junction bases: 12. This CDR3 region has 17 residues.